Each of the 14 T cell receptor beta chains below was sequenced from the same sample in a study of T cell repertoires in aging, cancer and after chemotherapy. TRB rearrangements spanning V, D and J were amplified using mixed TRB-A/B primers. TCRdb reprocessed the multiplex PCR reads via MiXCR and lists one record per CDR3 protein. This table holds 6,000 to 8,000 distinct CDR3 sequences, 20% to 25% found once. Peripheral blood genomic DNA, not sorted cells or RNA, was the template. The sequenced material came from blood. These receptor sequences come from a human donor with a blood cancer.

This clonotype has only a few counts. V is TRBV15 and J is TRBJ2-7, with TRBD2 matching over 7 bases. The CDR3 is made up of 15 amino acids. CDR1 and CDR2 from the germline V gene are LNHNV and YYDKDF (reference sequence). The trim removed 0 bases at V and 2 bases at J, leaving 4 bases unmatched. The CDR3 loop reads CATSRERGNPYEQYF. The CDR3 coding sequence is TGTGCCACCAGCAGAGAGCGGGGGAACCCCTACGAGCAGTACTTC.

Turning to this clonotype: A clone one base away is much larger, so this may be a read error. J is TRBJ2-5 and V is TRBV15; 16 nucleotides match TRBD2. Germline values: CDR1 LNHNV, CDR2 YYDKDF (reference sequence). V shed 0 bases, J shed 5 bases, and the junction held 9 bases outside the gene matches. The CDR3 has 19 residues. This CDR3 reads CATSRDTGTSGGDRETQYF. CDR3 nucleotide sequence: TGTGCCACCAGCAGAGATACCGGGACTAGCGGGGGGGATCGGGAGACCCAGTACTTC.

This clonotype rates as medium-sized (0.01 to 0.1%). The CDR3 loop reads CASSYVGPRTQHF. CDR3 DNA sequence: TGTGCCAGCAGTTACGTGGGTCCTAGGACCCAGCATTTT. The chain has TRBV6-2 or TRBV6-3 and TRBJ1-5; D uncertain. Germline values: CDR1 MNHEY, CDR2 SVGEGT. There are 13 residues in the CDR3. Trimming left V 2 bases short and J 11 bases short, with 13 bases between.

This chain uses TRBV5-6 with TRBJ1-1, with TRBD1 matching over 8 bases. The CDR3 totals 13 residues. From germline, CDR1 is SGHDT and CDR2 YYEEEE. Losses at the gene ends were 3 bases for V and 4 bases for J; bases not matched to a gene: 2. DNA of the CDR3: TGTGCCAGCAGCTCACAGGGGGGCACTGAAGCTTTCTTT. It specifies CASSSQGGTEAFF.

The chain joins TRBV5-1 to TRBJ1-4, with TRBD1 as a possible D gene (5 bases). CDR3 size: 15 residues. Germline V gene sequence: CDR1 SGHRS, CDR2 YFSETQ. Trimming pared 6 bases from V and 8 bases from J, leaving 20 bases between. The CDR3, as DNA: TGCGCCAGCAACCATGGGGGGGGATCGACCGAAAAACTGTTTTTT. Its protein product is CASNHGGGSTEKLFF.

The chain carries TRBV28 and TRBJ2-7; D is possibly TRBD1 or TRBD2 (6 bases each). Trimming took 5 bases from V and 2 from J, leaving 22 bases between them. This CDR3 contains 17 residues. Germline V gene data show CDR1 as MDHEN and CDR2 as SYDVKM. In DNA, the CDR3 is TGTGCCAGCAGTATAAAGACAGGACGCGGGAAACCCTACGAGCAGTACTTC. Protein: CASSIKTGRGKPYEQYF.

A word on this clonotype: This may stem from a read error, because a much larger clone lies one nucleotide away. The chain combines TRBV19 with TRBJ2-1; D gene uncertain. Germline CDR1 reads LNHDA; CDR2 reads SQIVND (reference sequence). The CDR3 covers 16 residues. The CDR3 loop reads CVSSISLPSSYNEQFF. The CDR3 DNA reads as TGTGTCAGTAGTATTTCACTTCCGAGCTCCTACAATGAGCAGTTCTTC.

Only a few counts were recorded for this clonotype. V usage is TRBV5-1 and J usage is TRBJ1-1, with D unresolved. Germline loops: CDR1 SGHRS, CDR2 YFSETQ. The CDR3 covers 13 residues. Trimming took 4 bases from V and 0 from J, leaving 7 bases between them. In DNA, the CDR3 is TGCGCCAGCAGCGTAGGGTTGAACACTGAAGCTTTCTTT. Translating it yields CASSVGLNTEAFF.

As for this clonotype: A much larger clone differs by one base, so this may be a read error. This chain uses TRBV7-9 with TRBJ2-5, with 8 bases aligning to TRBD1. The CDR3 totals 14 residues. Germline CDR1 and CDR2: SEHNR and FQNEAQ (reference sequence). The junction had 11 bases not matched to a gene; V was cut back by 9 bases and J by 5 bases. The chain's CDR3 is CARSPPGGGETQYF. CDR3 bases: TGTGCCAGAAGCCCCCCAGGGGGCGGGGAGACCCAGTACTTC.

This clonotype is labeled as medium-sized. The chain combines TRBV19 with TRBJ2-7, with D unclear. The CDR3 spans 14 residues. The germline CDR1 and CDR2 sequences are LNHDA and SQIVND (reference sequence). V lost 6 bases and J 4 bases, leaving 16 bases between the germline ends. The CDR3 nucleotides are TGTGCCAGTAGCCTCCCCACGCGACCTTACGAGCAGTACTTC. It yields the protein CASSLPTRPYEQYF.

V gene TRBV10-3 combines with J gene TRBJ1-1; D remains unclear. The CDR3 consists of 13 residues. Germline V gene sequence: CDR1 ENHRY, CDR2 SYGVKD. The V end was cut by 4 bases, the J end by 3 bases, with 9 bases between. CDR3 residues: CAISAVKYTEAFF. The CDR3, as DNA: TGTGCCATCAGTGCGGTTAAGTACACTGAAGCTTTCTTT.

The gene calls are TRBV5-4 and TRBJ2-7; D gene ambiguous. Deletions cut 4 bases from V and 0 bases from J, with 11 bases between. CDR3 length: 14 residues. Germline V gives CDR1 SGHNT, CDR2 YYREEE (reference sequence). The CDR3 here is CASSTTTDSYEQYF. CDR3 sequence (DNA): TGTGCCAGCAGCACGACCACGGACTCCTACGAGCAGTACTTC.

V gene TRBV19 combines with J gene TRBJ1-2; 8 positions agree with TRBD1. The germline CDR1 and CDR2 sequences are LNHDA and SQIVND (reference sequence). V dropped 3 bases and J dropped 3; count of bases not matched to a gene: 3. This CDR3 is built from 14 residues. CDR3 in amino acids: CASSIPGGHYGYTF. CDR3 sequence (DNA): TGTGCCAGTAGTATCCCAGGGGGCCACTATGGCTACACCTTC.

This clonotype appeared once. A read error may explain this, as a much larger clone is one base away. The rearrangement joins TRBV30 to TRBJ2-7, with D perhaps TRBD1 or TRBD2 (5 bases each). The CDR3 extends over 14 amino acids. The germline CDR1 and CDR2 sequences are GTSNPN and SVGIG (reference sequence). The CDR3 DNA reads as TGTGCCTGGCGAGGGGAATGGGGTTCCTACAAGCAGTACTTC. The encoded protein is CAWRGEWGSYKQYF.